Shown below are 5 T cell receptor beta chains from a single sample sequenced in a study of blood T cells in healthy people across ages (dated by TCRdb to about 2015). Library generation was performed with 5' RACE. Sequencing took place on an Illumina HiSeq 2500. A second roughly 7 to 11 cycle PCR used a sample-barcoded 5' primer and a J-beta primer mix. TCRdb itself trimmed the public reads at Q25 with fastp, ran MiXCR and retained productive beta chains. A single entry per CDR3 protein holds the most common genes and DNA from its merged rows. The sample table holds about 730,000 distinct CDR3 sequences, of which 40% to 45% were seen once. The ten largest clonotypes hold less than 25% of the sample. Sample: blood. These receptors were collected from an older woman in good health.

The chain carries TRBV27 and TRBJ2-7; D may match TRBD1 or TRBD2 (5 bases each). Germline CDR1 is MNHEY and CDR2 is SMNVEV (reference sequence). This CDR3 contains 20 residues. V lost 4 bases and J lost 0, with 28 bases in between. The CDR3 coding sequence is TGTGCCAGCAGTTCTCCTCCCCGGCGACCGGGACGGGTGAGCTCCTACGAGCAGTACTTC. This encodes CASSSPPRRPGRVSSYEQYF.

This clonotype was recorded only once. The chain has TRBV6-4 and TRBJ2-2; the match to TRBD2 covers 10 bases. V dropped 5 bases and J dropped 4; count of bases not matched to a gene: 4. CDR1 and CDR2 (germline): MRHNA, SNTAGT. The CDR3 is 15 amino acids. CDR3 in amino acids: CASSIAGGTTGELFF. The CDR3 DNA reads as TGTGCCAGCAGTATAGCGGGGGGAACCACCGGGGAGCTGTTTTTT.

The chain recombines TRBV27 with TRBJ2-1; possible D gene TRBD2, 6 bases. The J call may be faulty, since TRBJ2-7 better matches the DNA end. The CDR3 runs to 16 residues. From germline, CDR1 is MNHEY and CDR2 SMNVEV (reference sequence). The CDR3 bases are TGTGCCAGCAGTTCCTCTGGACTAAGCTCCTACAATGAGCAGTACTTC. Residues: CASSSSGLSSYNEQYF.

The chain employs TRBV12-5 and TRBJ1-2; possible D gene TRBD1, 6 bases. Germline CDR1 and CDR2: LGHNT and FRNRAP. The CDR3 has 14 residues. V gave up 3 bases and J gave up 3 bases, with 11 bases separating them. The CDR3 here is CASGLGGTHYGYTF. The CDR3 DNA follows: TGTGCTAGTGGTTTAGGAGGGACACACTATGGCTACACCTTC.

This clonotype appeared once. This chain joins TRBV29-1 and TRBJ2-1; D may be TRBD1 (6 bases). There are 12 residues in the CDR3. The germline V and J ends were trimmed by 4 bases and 8 bases, with 12 bases remaining between them. The V gene's germline CDR1 is SQVTM and CDR2 ANQGSEA. CDR3 residues: CSVGQAVDEQFF. CDR3 coding DNA: TGCAGCGTTGGACAGGCGGTCGATGAGCAGTTCTTC.